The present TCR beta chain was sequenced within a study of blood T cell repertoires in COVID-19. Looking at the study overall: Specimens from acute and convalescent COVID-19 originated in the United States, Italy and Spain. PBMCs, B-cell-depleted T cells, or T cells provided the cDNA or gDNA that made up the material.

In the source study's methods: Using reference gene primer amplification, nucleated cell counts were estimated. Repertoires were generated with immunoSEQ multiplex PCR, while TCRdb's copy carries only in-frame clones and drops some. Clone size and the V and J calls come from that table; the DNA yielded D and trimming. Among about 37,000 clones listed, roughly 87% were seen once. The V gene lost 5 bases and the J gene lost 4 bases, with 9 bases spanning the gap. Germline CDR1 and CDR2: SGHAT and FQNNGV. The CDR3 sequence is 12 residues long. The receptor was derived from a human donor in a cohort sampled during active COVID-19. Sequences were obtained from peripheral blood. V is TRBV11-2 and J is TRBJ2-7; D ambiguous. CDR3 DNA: TGTGCCAGCAGCAGCCCCTGGTACGAGCAGTACTTC. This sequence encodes CASSSPWYEQYF. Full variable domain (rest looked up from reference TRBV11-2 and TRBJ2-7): EAGVAQSPRYKIIEKRQSVAFWCNPISGHATLYWYQQILGQGPKLLIQFQNNGVVDDSQLPKDRFSAERLKGVDSTLKIQPAKLEDSAVYLCASSSPWYEQYFGPGTRLTVT.